The 32 T cell receptor beta chains presented below share a single source sample, sequenced in a study of blood T cells in healthy people across ages. A second roughly 6 to 11 cycle PCR used barcoded and J-beta primers. TCRdb used MiXCR to reprocess the 5' RACE reads, holding one entry per CDR3 protein. The sample yields about 620,000 distinct CDR3 sequences, about 51% seen once. Input material: blood. The receptors were sampled from an elderly woman in good health.

Ten or more counts support this clonotype. The chain has TRBV20-1 and TRBJ2-3; D possibly corresponds to TRBD2 (6 bases). V shed 5 bases and J shed 2 bases, with 11 bases lying between them. The CDR3 runs to 13 residues. Germline V gene sequence: CDR1 DFQATT, CDR2 SNEGSKA (reference sequence). CDR3 DNA sequence: TGCAGTGCTCCGACGGGGGACACAGATACGCAGTATTTT. This gives the protein CSAPTGDTDTQYF.

This clonotype came up a few times. This chain joins TRBV7-9 and TRBJ1-4; D might be TRBD1 (6 bases). This CDR3 spans 14 amino acids. CDR1 and CDR2 (germline): SEHNR, FQNEAQ (reference sequence). Trimming pared 1 base from V and 8 bases from J, leaving 11 bases between. The CDR3 region is CASSLEDSDEKLFF. CDR3 DNA sequence: TGTGCCAGCAGCTTAGAGGACAGCGACGAAAAACTGTTTTTT.

Turning to this clonotype: Compared with germline, one end of the junction differs, possibly owing to a read error. V and J are TRBV11-3 and TRBJ2-3; D unresolved. Per germline, CDR1 SGHNT and CDR2 YENEEA. The CDR3 runs 14 residues. The CDR3 here is CACSPATSTDTQYF. The CDR3 DNA reads as TGTGCCTGCAGCCCGGCGACGAGCACAGATACGCAGTATTTT.

The gene calls are TRBV19 and TRBJ1-4, with D possibly being TRBD1 (6 bases). Trimming removed 3 bases from V and 1 base from J, with 15 bases in between. The CDR3 loop spans 17 amino acids. CDR1 and CDR2 (germline): LNHDA, SQIVND (reference sequence). This CDR3 reads CASSIGNFRGTNEKLFF. As DNA, the CDR3 is TGTGCCAGTAGTATTGGAAATTTCAGGGGAACTAATGAAAAACTGTTTTTT.

V is TRBV28 and J is TRBJ2-7; D may be TRBD1 (6 bases). The CDR3 length is 15 residues. Germline values: CDR1 MDHEN, CDR2 SYDVKM. Trimming left V 2 bases short and J 0 bases short, with 11 bases between. The CDR3 sequence: CASSLRTVSSYEQYF. The CDR3 DNA reads TGTGCCAGCAGTTTACGGACAGTGAGCTCCTACGAGCAGTACTTC.

The chain links TRBV11-1 to TRBJ2-7, with D maybe TRBD1 (6 bases). Germline CDR1 and CDR2: SGHAT and FQDESV (reference sequence). The CDR3 consists of 14 residues. V lost 4 bases, J lost 5 bases, and 15 bases lay in between. The CDR3 region is CASSSRDIVNEQYF. The CDR3 coding sequence is TGTGCCAGCAGCTCCCGGGACATAGTGAACGAGCAGTACTTC.

The chain has TRBV29-1 and TRBJ2-1; 9 bases align to TRBD2. This CDR3 is built from 14 residues. The junction had 7 bases not matched to a gene; V was cut back by 5 bases and J by 5 bases. Germline lookup yields CDR1 SQVTM and CDR2 ANQGSEA. As DNA, the CDR3 is TGCAGCGTTCAATTTAGCGGGAGACACAATGAGCAGTTCTTC. Amino acids: CSVQFSGRHNEQFF.

This chain links TRBV2 with TRBJ2-1, with 9 bases lining up with TRBD1. Trimming took 7 bases from V and 8 from J; bases not matched to a gene: 9. The germline CDR1 and CDR2 sequences are SNHLY and FYNNEI. CDR3 length: 14 amino acids. CDR3 nucleotides: TGTGCCAGCACCAACAGGGGGCCGCGGGATGAGCAGTTCTTC. Translated: CASTNRGPRDEQFF. The variable domain in full, with the rest retrieved from reference TRBV2 and TRBJ2-1, is EPEVTQTPSHQVTQMGQEVILRCVPISNHLYFYWYRQILGQKVEFLVSFYNNEISEKSEIFDDQFSVERPDGSNFTLKIRSTKLEDSAMYFCASTNRGPRDEQFFGPGTRLTVL.

This clonotype was counted between two and nine times. The gene calls are TRBV11-2 and TRBJ2-5; D is unclear. Germline CDR1 reads SGHAT; CDR2 reads FQNNGV. The V and J ends lost 5 bases and 1 base respectively, with 11 bases between them. The CDR3 runs 14 residues. The CDR3 region has the DNA TGTGCCAGCAGCCCCAGCATGCTCCAAGAGACCCAGTACTTC. It specifies CASSPSMLQETQYF.

The chain has TRBV6-2 or TRBV6-3 and TRBJ2-4; 12 positions match TRBD2. Germline CDR1 reads MNHEY; CDR2 reads SVGEGT. V lost 7 bases and J lost 13; bases outside the gene matches: 26. The CDR3 is 19 amino acids. The CDR3 loop is CASTQLRTSGISSHNEQYF. CDR3 nucleotide sequence: TGTGCCAGCACCCAACTCAGGACTAGCGGGATAAGCTCCCACAATGAGCAGTACTTC.

This clonotype was recorded many times. In nucleotides, the CDR3 is TGCAGTGCCCCGGGACAGGGGGCAGGGTATGGCTACACCTTC. Its protein product is CSAPGQGAGYGYTF. The genes are TRBV20-1 and TRBJ1-2; 12 nucleotides line up with TRBD1. In germline, CDR1 is DFQATT, CDR2 SNEGSKA (reference sequence). Trimming removed 6 bases from V and 5 bases from J; junction bases left unmatched: 7. The CDR3 contains 14 residues.

Note on this clonotype: Just one base apart from a much larger clone, this may be a read error. The chain joins TRBV27 to TRBJ2-1; D remains ambiguous. Judging by the DNA end, TRBJ2-7 fits better; the J call may be wrong. CDR1 MNHEY and CDR2 SMNVEV come from the germline V gene (reference sequence). The CDR3 is 14 amino acids. DNA for the CDR3: TGTGCCAGCAGTTTATCAGGAGTTTACAATGAGCAGTACTTC. Residues: CASSLSGVYNEQYF.

On this clonotype: This may stem from a read error, because a much larger clone lies one nucleotide away. V usage is TRBV12-3 or TRBV12-4 and J usage is TRBJ2-1, with D maybe TRBD1 (6 bases). Trimming took 5 bases from V and 0 from J, leaving 11 bases between them. CDR3 length: 15 amino acids. Here the CDR3 DNA reads TGTGCCAGCAGTCCCGGGACACACTCCTACAATGAGCAGTTCTTC. Its translation: CASSPGTHSYNEQFF.

V gene TRBV7-6 combines with J gene TRBJ2-5, with TRBD2 matching over 7 bases. Germline values: CDR1 SGHVS, CDR2 FNYEAQ. The CDR3 extends over 15 amino acids. Germline trimming cut 0 bases from V and 5 bases from J; bases unmatched to any gene: 6. CDR3 region: CASSLATSPGETQYF. For the CDR3, the DNA is TGTGCCAGCAGCTTAGCGACTAGCCCGGGGGAGACCCAGTACTTC.

Turning to this clonotype: An end of the junction does not agree with germline; a read error may underlie this. This chain connects TRBV20-1 to TRBJ2-7, with TRBD2 identical over 9 bases. Germline loops: CDR1 DFQATT, CDR2 SNEGSKA (reference sequence). The CDR3 loop spans 13 amino acids. CDR3 sequence reads: CCASTSGYYEQYF. In nucleotides, the CDR3 is TGCTGTGCCTCGACTAGCGGCTACTACGAGCAGTACTTC.

This clonotype was seen many times. The chain carries TRBV20-1 and TRBJ1-5; 9 bases align to TRBD1. Germline assignment: CDR1 DFQATT and CDR2 SNEGSKA (reference sequence). This CDR3 is 13 amino acids long. Trimming cost V 6 bases and J 7 bases; bases outside gene matches: 7. The CDR3 is CSARGQGEQPQHF. The CDR3 bases are TGCAGTGCAAGGGGACAGGGAGAACAGCCCCAGCATTTT.

To note about this clonotype: A much bigger clone sits one base away, suggesting this may be a read error. This chain links TRBV5-1 with TRBJ2-3; D might be TRBD2 (5 bases). Germline V lookup: CDR1 SGHRS, CDR2 YFSETQ. The CDR3 extends over 16 amino acids. V was shortened by 4 bases and J by 3 bases, with 18 bases between the two germline ends. The CDR3 DNA reads as TGCGCCAGCAGCGAGGACCCTCAGAGGGCGACAGATACGCAGTATTTT. Translating gives CASSEDPQRATDTQYF.

This clonotype was observed at least ten times. The chain has TRBV20-1 and TRBJ2-1, with D perhaps assigned TRBD1 or TRBD2 (5 bases each). Germline CDR1 DFQATT, CDR2 SNEGSKA (reference sequence). The CDR3 sequence is 15 residues long. V was cut by 6 bases and J by 0 bases, with 15 bases left in between. The DNA of the CDR3 is TGCAGTGCGTTCCGGGACCCCGGCTCCTACAATGAGCAGTTCTTC. This encodes CSAFRDPGSYNEQFF.

The CDR3 is CAGIGGRDRGGTEAFF. The CDR3 DNA sequence: TGTGCCGGCATCGGGGGTAGGGACAGAGGAGGGACTGAAGCTTTCTTT. This chain joins TRBV5-8 and TRBJ1-1; TRBD1 aligns across 7 bases. V dropped 10 bases and J dropped 5; count of bases not matched to a gene: 20. Per germline, CDR1 SGHTS and CDR2 YDEGEE. This CDR3 contains 16 residues.

This CDR3 is CASSSRDYEQYF. CDR3 sequence (DNA): TGTGCCAGCAGTAGTAGAGACTACGAGCAGTACTTC. The chain has TRBV27 and TRBJ2-7; no firm D call. V lost 5 bases to trimming and J lost 3 bases, with 8 bases between them. This CDR3 comprises 12 residues. From germline, CDR1 is MNHEY and CDR2 SMNVEV (reference sequence).

This clonotype has only a few counts. V and J are TRBV24-1 and TRBJ2-1; D ambiguous. Deletions cut 0 bases from V and 8 bases from J, with 7 bases between. CDR1 and CDR2 (germline): KGHDR, SFDVKD. The length of the CDR3 is 13 residues. The CDR3 nucleotides read TGTGCCACCAGTGATTTGCAGCAGGATGAGCAGTTCTTC. It yields the protein CATSDLQQDEQFF.

There are a few counts of this clonotype. This may be a read error: a much more frequent sequence differs by one nucleotide. The CDR3 loop reads CASSLDTPLAENIQYF. CDR3 nucleotide sequence: TGCGCCAGCAGCTTGGATACACCCTTGGCCGAAAACATTCAGTACTTC. The chain recombines TRBV5-1 with TRBJ2-4, with no clear D. The CDR3 spans 16 residues. Deletions cut 0 bases from V and 5 bases from J, with 15 bases between. Germline values: CDR1 SGHRS, CDR2 YFSETQ. Looking up the rest from reference TRBV5-1 and TRBJ2-4 gives the full variable domain: KAGVTQTPRYLIKTRGQQVTLSCSPISGHRSVSWYQQTPGQGLQFLFEYFSETQRNKGNFPGRFSGRQFSNSRSEMNVSTLELGDSALYLCASSLDTPLAENIQYFGAGTRLSVL.

This clonotype was picked up many times. V usage is TRBV5-1 and J usage is TRBJ1-4; D is perhaps TRBD1 (5 bases). V dropped 4 bases and J dropped 7 bases, with 11 bases sitting between them. The CDR3 runs 13 residues. Looked up from germline, CDR1 is SGHRS and CDR2 is YFSETQ. This CDR3 reads CASSLFGGEKLFF. The CDR3 DNA reads TGCGCCAGCAGCCTCTTCGGGGGTGAAAAACTGTTTTTT.

In the case of this clonotype: One base away lies a much larger clone, so this may be a sequencing read error. The genes are TRBV5-5 and TRBJ2-3; D tentatively reads TRBD1 or TRBD2 (5 bases each). Germline V gives CDR1 SGHKS, CDR2 YYEKEE (reference sequence). V was trimmed by 4 bases and J by 0 bases, leaving 12 bases between them. The CDR3 sequence is 15 residues long. As DNA, the CDR3 is TGTGCCAGCAGCGCCGGGACGAACAGCACAGATACGCAGTATTTT. Translating it yields CASSAGTNSTDTQYF.

The chain couples TRBV16 to TRBJ1-4; 7 bases map to TRBD1. Germline CDR1 reads KGHSY; CDR2 reads FQNENV. Germline trimming cut 3 bases from V and 3 bases from J; bases unmatched to any gene: 1. The CDR3 has 14 residues. The DNA for the CDR3 is TGTGCCAGCAGCCACACAGGGGCTAATGAAAAACTGTTTTTT. Protein sequence: CASSHTGANEKLFF.

Concerning this clonotype: A much larger clonotype is one base distant, so this may be a read error. V and J are TRBV29-1 and TRBJ2-5, with TRBD2 matching over 14 bases. Germline assignment: CDR1 SQVTM and CDR2 ANQGSEA. The CDR3 runs 14 residues. J gave up 11 bases and V 4 bases, and 9 bases lay outside the gene matches. The DNA of the CDR3 is TGCAGCGTTGGACTAGCGGGAGGGCCAAATGAGCAGTACTTC. Its translation: CSVGLAGGPNEQYF. The complete variable domain, with remaining parts taken from reference TRBV29-1 and TRBJ2-5, reads SAVISQKPSRDICQRGTSLTIQCQVDSQVTMMFWYRQQPGQSLTLIATANQGSEATYESGFVIDKFPISRPNLTFSTLTVSNMSPEDSSIYLCSVGLAGGPNEQYFGPGTRLLVL.

This clonotype was recorded many times. The genes are TRBV6-1 and TRBJ2-1, with 7 bases lining up with TRBD2. Germline CDR1 is MNHNS and CDR2 is SASEGT. V dropped 4 bases and J dropped 1; count of bases not matched to a gene: 4. The CDR3 sequence is 15 residues long. The CDR3: CASSVASGSYNEQFF. In DNA form, the CDR3 reads TGTGCCAGCAGTGTGGCTAGCGGATCCTACAATGAGCAGTTCTTC.

The J gene is TRBJ1-2, the V gene TRBV5-1; possibly TRBD1 for D (5 bases). Per germline, CDR1 SGHRS and CDR2 YFSETQ. This CDR3 comprises 14 residues. V was clipped by 0 bases and J by 5 bases, with 11 bases between them. The CDR3 coding sequence is TGCGCCAGCAGCTTGGAGGGACCGACGTATGGCTACACCTTC. Protein sequence: CASSLEGPTYGYTF.

This clonotype was detected many times. This sequence joins TRBV20-1 and TRBJ1-1; a weak D match, TRBD1 (6 bases). The CDR3 is made up of 13 amino acids. The V end lost 6 bases, the J end lost 0 bases, and 11 bases lay between the germline ends. CDR1 DFQATT and CDR2 SNEGSKA come from the germline V gene (reference sequence). CDR3 DNA sequence: TGCAGTGCCCGGGGGCAGTTGAACACTGAAGCTTTCTTT. This encodes CSARGQLNTEAFF.

A remark on this clonotype: Given a much more abundant clone one base away, this may be a read error. The chain employs TRBV5-1 and TRBJ2-7; D unclear. Between the trimmed V and J ends, which lost 7 bases and 7 bases, there was a span of 15 bases. This CDR3 has 12 residues. Looked up from germline, CDR1 is SGHRS and CDR2 is YFSETQ. The CDR3 DNA reads as TGCGCCAGCTCCGCCCCGCACAATGAGCAGTACTTC. Translated, it gives CASSAPHNEQYF.

This rearrangement joins TRBV20-1 to TRBJ2-3, with a tentative D call TRBD1 (6 bases). V was trimmed by 4 bases and J by 0 bases, leaving 11 bases between them. Germline V lookup: CDR1 DFQATT, CDR2 SNEGSKA (reference sequence). The CDR3 loop spans 14 amino acids. DNA for the CDR3: TGCAGTGCTATTCGACAGGTTAGCACAGATACGCAGTATTTT. Translation: CSAIRQVSTDTQYF.

The rearrangement uses TRBV4-2 and TRBJ2-4, with 9 bases identical to TRBD2. The last part of the DNA fits TRBJ2-5 better; the J call may be wrong. Germline V gene data show CDR1 as LGHNA and CDR2 as YNFKEQ. The CDR3 consists of 17 residues. The chain's CDR3 is CASSQSPPAGGGETQYF. The CDR3 nucleotides are TGTGCCAGCAGCCAAAGCCCCCCAGCGGGAGGTGGGGAGACCCAGTACTTC.